This TCR beta chain was identified during a study of blood T cell repertoires in COVID-19. Background on the study: The samples span acute and convalescent COVID-19 from the United States, Italy and Spain.

The CDR3 sequence is 14 residues long. CDR1 is SEHNR and CDR2 is FQNEAQ in the germline V gene (reference sequence). V gave up 5 bases and J gave up 5 bases; unmatched junction bases: 5. Adults between about 18 and 95 years of age took part from about two dozen US areas. In the 2 weeks before study entry, exposed participants met a COVID-19 case, which was PCR-confirmed or clinician-diagnosed. Per the original methods: For nucleated cells, counts were estimated from reference gene primer amplification. Sequencing used immunoSEQ multiplex PCR; TCRdb keeps in-frame clones, though not all of them. That table supplies the V and J calls and clone size; D and trimming were determined from the DNA. The profile shows about 250,000 clones, 80% to 90% of them singletons.

The chain combines TRBV7-9 with TRBJ2-1, with 8 nucleotides matching TRBD1. Material for sequencing was PBMCs or T cells enriched from blood (not recorded which). The sequence came from a woman aged 35 to 49 who had been exposed to COVID-19. CDR3 bases: TGTGCCAGCAGCCGGACAGGGATAGACAATGAGCAGTTCTTC. Translated: CASSRTGIDNEQFF. The full variable domain, its missing parts supplied by reference TRBV7-9 and TRBJ2-1, is DTGVSQNPRHKITKRGQNVTFRCDPISEHNRLYWYRQTLGQGPEFLTYFQNEAQLEKSRLLSDRFSAERPKGSFSTLEIQRTEQGDSAMYLCASSRTGIDNEQFFGPGTRLTVL.